This T cell receptor beta chain derives from a study of patients and donors after allogeneic stem cell transplantation. MiXCR, run by TCRdb on the RT-PCR reads, gives a single entry per CDR3 protein. Of about 960,000 distinct CDR3 sequences listed, under 20% are singletons. CDR3 length equals 13 residues. V was cut by 6 bases and J by 7 bases, with 10 bases left in between. The germline V gene encodes CDR1 SNHLY and CDR2 FYNNEI. The chain recombines TRBV2 with TRBJ2-6; unclear D gene. This sequence originates from a human donor who was either an allogeneic HSCT recipient or a stem cell or donor lymphocyte infusion donor (not recorded which). It is not recorded whose cells these are; they may come from a transplant donor. Sequenced input: blood, either unsorted or a sorted T cell fraction (not recorded which). The CDR3 protein is CASSLGIANVLTF. CDR3 nucleotides: TGTGCCAGCAGCCTTGGGATAGCCAACGTCCTGACTTTC. The full variable domain, with the rest looked up from reference TRBV2 and TRBJ2-6, is EPEVTQTPSHQVTQMGQEVILRCVPISNHLYFYWYRQILGQKVEFLVSFYNNEISEKSEIFDDQFSVERPDGSNFTLKIRSTKLEDSAMYFCASSLGIANVLTFGAGSRLTVL.